The sequence of this T cell receptor (beta chain) was determined in a study of long-term antiretroviral therapy in people with HIV. Study results and limitations: Pre-ART clonal expansions dominated every time point's repertoire.

At survey level, the immunoSEQ assay was run in its v3.0 version. Sequencing was performed with immunoSEQ multiplex PCR; in TCRdb, only in-frame clones are kept and a portion is missing. The table shows about 16,000 clones, with about three quarters occurring only once. About this clone: Its antigen is not identified.

Trimming stripped 4 bases from V and 2 bases from J, with 12 bases between. Germline-derived CDR1 and CDR2 are LGHNA and YNFKEQ. The CDR3 is 14 amino acids. The receptor's source is a middle-aged man with HIV. The chain recombines TRBV4-2 with TRBJ2-7, with unresolved D. The sample here was unsorted PBMCs, taken 2.1 years after starting antiretroviral therapy. The CDR3 DNA reads as TGTGCCAGCAGCCTTTCTCCTGTGGCCTACGAGCAGTACTTC. Encoded protein: CASSLSPVAYEQYF.